Given below is one TCR beta chain in context. This clonotype was seen a handful of times. Its target antigen remains unknown. No clone much larger than this one lies a single base away; base qualities are absent. Its CDR3 holds 18 amino acids, cysteine through phenylalanine. Only the CDR3 region is kept as DNA, spanning 54 bases read in frame from base 1. CDR1 and CDR2 (LGHDT, YNNKEL) derive from the germline V gene (reference sequence). Trimming accounts for 10 bases at V and 0 bases at J, while the number of junction bases matched to no gene is 15. The data belong to a study of CD8+CD57+ T cells in acquired aplastic anemia (dated by TCRdb to 2016 to 2019). Turning to the overall study: On average, sorted CD4+ and CD8+ cells yielded about 3 ug of extracted DNA, with a range of about 0.19 to 30 ug. For healthy donor samples, the average read count was about 10.8 million for CD4+ cells and roughly 12 million for CD8+ cells.

TCR repertoires of sorted CD4+ and CD8+ blood T cells from severe aplastic anemia patients and healthy subjects were deep-sequenced in the study. Ficoll-Paque density gradient centrifugation was used to isolate peripheral blood mononuclear cells. Before DNA extraction, CD4+ and CD8+ T cells were sorted with FACS or magnetic beads. The paper's findings and limits, for the study overall: CD8+ Simpson's diversity did not differ significantly between patients and healthy controls (P=0.060). Although twenty-nine CD8+ CDR3 sequences were shared by patients and controls, these sequences appeared highly expressed in patients and within the immunodominant clones of patients.

Genomic DNA was used as template for profiling of TCR beta VDJ combinations and CDR3 sequences. An Illumina HiSeq 2000 was used for TCR repertoire sequencing. The study's processing was this. TRBV/TRBJ rearrangement plots, CDR3 size and DJ length profiles, and Simpson's diversity index were used to evaluate the repertoires. The immunodominant clone was defined as the most abundant DNA sequence in deep sequencing data. CDR3 amino acid sequences were checked for sharing across subjects and were also compared against the VDJdb database and published repertoires. The raw public reads went through TCRdb reprocessing: fastp at Q25, MiXCR clone calling, in-frame beta chains kept. Duplicate CDR3 protein sequences are folded into a single record with the most common DNA and genes. These V and J calls derive from TCRdb rather than the authors' analysis. In all, the sample holds around 130,000 distinct CDR3 sequences, and roughly 50% of those were seen once. The top ten hold about 2.3% of the sample.

Source material: sorted CD4+, CD8+, or CD8+CD57+ T cells (not recorded which) from PBMCs. The TCR was taken from a human donor in good health, serving as a control. The chain is assembled from TRBV3-1 and TRBJ2-1, with 10 junctional bases fitting TRBD1. The base sequence is TGTGCCACCTACCTCCGGGACAGGGGTCTCTACTCCTACAATGAGCAGTTCTTC. The resulting protein is CATYLRDRGLYSYNEQFF.